The 25 T cell receptor beta chains below come from one sample, sequenced in a study of tumor-infiltrating lymphocytes in primary liver carcinoma. Unsorted bulk tissue of roughly 18-31 mg yielded co-extracted RNA and DNA. A constant-region primer primed TCR beta cDNA synthesis from 400 to 550 ng of total RNA. Researchers made the TCR beta libraries by running three nested multiplex PCR rounds with slightly modified ARM-PCR. Amplification in the first two PCR rounds was performed using TRBV1-TRBV30 forward primers and a C-beta reverse primer for approximately 10 cycles each. TCRdb re-analysed the multiplex PCR reads in MiXCR, keeping a single row per CDR3 protein. The table records some 87,000 distinct CDR3 sequences, about 73% of them present only once. The sample taken for sequencing was tumor-adjacent normal liver tissue. The receptors come from a man in his forties with primary liver carcinoma and hepatitis B virus infection.

The chain is built from TRBV29-1 and TRBJ2-5; 11 bases are a match to TRBD2. CDR1 SQVTM and CDR2 ANQGSEA come from the germline V gene. The CDR3 consists of 12 residues. The CDR3 sequence: CSLLAGGETQYF. The CDR3 nucleotides are TGCAGTCTGTTAGCGGGAGGGGAGACCCAGTACTTC.

Of note for this clonotype: A read error may explain this, as a much larger clone is one base away. This chain connects TRBV5-6 to TRBJ2-2; the D is unclear. The germline V and J ends were trimmed by 1 base and 5 bases, with 12 bases remaining between them. This CDR3 is 15 amino acids long. The germline gives CDR1 SGHDT, CDR2 YYEEEE. The CDR3 nucleotides read TGTGCCAGCAGCTTGCGGCGGATACTAACCGGGGAGCTGTTTTTT. Its translation is CASSLRRILTGELFF.

This CDR3 is CISSKTAYNEQFF. The CDR3, as DNA: TGTATCAGCAGCAAGACAGCCTACAATGAGCAGTTCTTC. The rearrangement links TRBV11-2 to TRBJ2-1, with D possibly being TRBD1 (5 bases). Germline CDR1 SGHAT, CDR2 FQNNGV. CDR3 length: 13 residues.

This rearrangement joins TRBV11-3 to TRBJ2-3, with 9 positions matching TRBD2. The V and J ends lost 1 base and 0 bases, in that order; junction bases with no gene match: 5. The CDR3 totals 17 residues. Germline V gives CDR1 SGHNT, CDR2 YENEEA. The CDR3 DNA sequence: TGTGCCAGCAGCTTAGGGACAACTAGCGGGAGCACAGATACGCAGTATTTT. This sequence encodes CASSLGTTSGSTDTQYF.

A word on this clonotype: Sequence at one end of the junction differs from germline and may be a read error. The chain links TRBV11-2 to TRBJ2-5; the D call may be TRBD1 or TRBD2 (5 bases each). CDR3 length: 16 amino acids. Per the germline V gene, CDR1 is SGHAT and CDR2 is FQNNGV. CDR3 residues: CVSRSRGSAHQEIQYF. Written as DNA, the CDR3 is TGTGTCAGCAGATCTCGGGGCTCGGCCCACCAAGAGATCCAGTACTTC.

As for this clonotype: The conserved closing phenylalanine or tryptophan is absent in this CDR3, likely reflecting a read error. The chain links TRBV11-2 to TRBJ1-1, with a possible D match to TRBD1 (6 bases). CDR3 size: 15 residues. CDR1 is SGHAT and CDR2 is FQNNGV in the germline V gene. V gave up 0 bases and J gave up 11 bases, with 19 bases separating them. CDR3 region: CASSLEPGAQTGAFV. In nucleotides, the CDR3 is TGTGCCAGCAGCTTAGAGCCAGGGGCGCAAACTGGGGCTTTCGTT.

V usage is TRBV11-2 and J usage is TRBJ2-6, with 8 bases identical to TRBD1. This CDR3 contains 18 residues. After removal of 7 bases from V and 1 base from J, the junction contained 12 bases not matched to a gene. Germline-derived CDR1 and CDR2 are SGHAT and FQNNGV. For the CDR3, the DNA is TGTGCCAGCAATCGACGGACAGGGTTTGTGTCTGGGGCCAACGTCCTGACTTTC. This sequence encodes CASNRRTGFVSGANVLTF.

Comments on this clonotype: This CDR3 fails to terminate in the conserved phenylalanine or tryptophan, so it likely reflects a read error. V and J are TRBV11-2 and TRBJ2-7, with TRBD2 matching 7 bases. This CDR3 has 14 residues. Germline CDR1 and CDR2: SGHAT and FQNNGV. The CDR3 coding sequence is TGTGCCAGCACCCTAGAGTTCGGGGACTACGATCAGTACCTC. Translating gives CASTLEFGDYDQYL.

Worth noting for this clonotype: One end of the junction varies from germline; a read error may be responsible. This sequence joins TRBV10-1 and TRBJ2-3; TRBD2 matches at 11 bases. The germline V gene has CDR1 WNHNN and CDR2 SYGVQD (reference sequence). The CDR3 has 17 amino acids. For the CDR3, the DNA is TGCGCCAGCAGTGATGGGGGACTAGCGGAGGAGGACGATGCGCAGTTTTTT. It codes for CASSDGGLAEEDDAQFF.

A note on this clonotype: With a much larger clone just one base away, this may be a read error. The chain links TRBV4-1 to TRBJ2-5; TRBD1 agrees at 7 bases. The CDR3 has 16 amino acids. V shed 3 bases and J 2 bases; nucleotides not matched to a gene: 9. The germline V gene encodes CDR1 MGHRA and CDR2 YSYEKL. The CDR3 coding sequence is TGCGCCAGCAGCCATTCCACGGGACAGTCACAAGAGACCCAGTACTTC. As protein: CASSHSTGQSQETQYF.

Comments on this clonotype: This may be a read error, as it is one base from a much larger clone. The chain uses TRBV10-3 and TRBJ2-3; 8 bases map to TRBD2. From germline, CDR1 is ENHRY and CDR2 SYGVKD. V lost 11 bases, J lost 5 bases, and 3 bases stayed unmatched. The CDR3 extends over 11 amino acids. The CDR3 reads CAYRGGDTQYF. The CDR3 nucleotides are TGTGCCTACCGGGGGGGAGATACGCAGTATTTT.

There are many counts of this clonotype. The chain uses TRBV5-4 and TRBJ2-1, with 11 bases matching TRBD2. The length of the CDR3 is 16 residues. After removal of 3 bases from V and 5 bases from J, the junction contained 7 bases not matched to a gene. The germline V gene encodes CDR1 SGHNT and CDR2 YYREEE (reference sequence). The DNA of the CDR3 is TGTGCCAGCAGCTCCGTGATGACTAGCGGGGACAATGAGCAGTTCTTC. Its protein is CASSSVMTSGDNEQFF.

Details on this clonotype: The junction departs from germline at one end; a sequencing error may be responsible. The chain recombines TRBV30 with TRBJ1-6, with D maybe TRBD1 (5 bases). CDR1 and CDR2 from the germline V gene are GTSNPN and SVGIG (reference sequence). This CDR3 has 13 residues. CDR3 DNA: TGTGCCTGGGAGGGGCAGAATAATTCACACCTCCACTTT. Protein: CAWEGQNNSHLHF.

This clonotype was seen repeatedly, ten times or more. V gene TRBV5-4 combines with J gene TRBJ2-1; 10 positions match TRBD2. The CDR3 totals 14 residues. The V segment lost 2 bases and the J segment 9 bases; nucleotides outside the gene matches: 5. CDR1 and CDR2 from the germline V gene are SGHNT and YYREEE (reference sequence). Here the CDR3 DNA reads TGTGCCAGCAGCTTACTAGCGGGGTGGGGTGAGCAGTTCTTC. This translates into CASSLLAGWGEQFF.

This clonotype was seen ten or more times. This chain joins TRBV10-1 and TRBJ2-7, with 9 positions matching TRBD1. J was trimmed by 6 bases and V by 6 bases; bases with no gene match: 9. CDR3 length: 14 amino acids. Germline loops: CDR1 WNHNN, CDR2 SYGVQD (reference sequence). CDR3 in DNA: TGCGCCAGCAGCCCTCCGGGACAGGGAGGCGAGCAGTACTTC. Translating gives CASSPPGQGGEQYF.

CDR3 in DNA: TGTCCCGGCAGTTACGGAGGGTGTGCCTACAATGAGCAGTTCTTC. Translated: CPGSYGGCAYNEQFF. The chain uses TRBV6-2 or TRBV6-3 and TRBJ2-1, with TRBD2 as a possible D gene (6 bases). The length of the CDR3 is 15 residues. From germline, CDR1 is MNHEY and CDR2 SVGEGT.

The chain joins TRBV11-3 to TRBJ2-4; 7 nucleotides align to TRBD1. V shed 1 base, J shed 0 bases, and the junction held 12 bases outside the gene matches. Germline values: CDR1 SGHNT, CDR2 YENEEA. This CDR3 has 19 residues. The CDR3 DNA is TGTGCCAGCAGCTTAGCAACAGGGGAAGAGACTCGAGCCAAAAACATTCAGTACTTC. Translating it yields CASSLATGEETRAKNIQYF. Filled out from reference TRBV11-3 and TRBJ2-4, the complete variable domain reads EAGVVQSPRYKIIEKKQPVAFWCNPISGHNTLYWYLQNLGQGPELLIRYENEEAVDDSQLPKDRFSAERLKGVDSTLKIQPAELGDSAVYLCASSLATGEETRAKNIQYFGAGTRLSVL.

This clonotype was observed many times. This chain uses TRBV5-6 with TRBJ1-1; no clear D. The CDR3 has 12 residues. Germline CDR1 SGHDT, CDR2 YYEEEE. V shed 7 bases and J shed 5 bases, with 12 bases lying between them. The chain's CDR3 is CASGSGLTEAFF. The DNA for the CDR3 is TGTGCCAGCGGATCGGGGTTGACTGAAGCTTTCTTT.

The sample holds many counts of this clonotype. The V call is TRBV6-5, the J call TRBJ2-1; a possible D gene is TRBD1 (6 bases). Germline CDR1 reads MNHEY; CDR2 reads SVGAGI. V was cut by 5 bases and J by 1 base, with 9 bases left in between. This CDR3 has 14 amino acids. Here the CDR3 reads CASSGGTSYNEQFF. Here the CDR3 DNA reads TGTGCCAGCAGTGGTGGGACATCCTACAATGAGCAGTTCTTC.

Concerning this clonotype itself: This may come from a read error, since a much larger clone is one base off. CDR3 protein: CTSSSKQDGTQYF. CDR3 sequence (DNA): TGCACCAGCAGCTCGAAGCAAGACGGGACCCAGTACTTC. V is TRBV5-1 and J is TRBJ2-5, with unresolved D. The CDR3 totals 13 residues. The V gene's germline CDR1 is SGHRS and CDR2 YFSETQ. The full variable domain, with the rest looked up from reference TRBV5-1 and TRBJ2-5, is KAGVTQTPRYLIKTRGQQVTLSCSPISGHRSVSWYQQTPGQGLQFLFEYFSETQRNKGNFPGRFSGRQFSNSRSEMNVSTLELGDSALYLCTSSSKQDGTQYFGPGTRLLVL.

A note on this clonotype: One junction end does not reproduce the germline sequence, and a read error may be involved. J is TRBJ1-1 and V is TRBV11-2; unclear D gene. This CDR3 region has 12 residues. The germline gives CDR1 SGHAT, CDR2 FQNNGV. The CDR3 reads CASNLGFIEAFF. CDR3 in DNA: TGTGCCAGCAACTTAGGGTTCATTGAAGCTTTCTTT.

For this clonotype: Compared with germline, one end of the junction differs, possibly owing to a read error. The genes are TRBV6-5 and TRBJ2-1; weak D call: TRBD1 (5 bases). The CDR3 contains 15 residues. From germline, CDR1 is MNHEY and CDR2 SVGAGI. In DNA form, the CDR3 reads TGCGCCAGCAGGGAATACAGGAGCTCCTACTATGAGCTGTTCTTC. This codes for CASREYRSSYYELFF.

Details on this clonotype: Its ends do not fully match the called genes, so a read error is possible. This chain joins TRBV14 and TRBJ2-1, with 7 bases matching TRBD2. The CDR3 is 15 residues long. Germline CDR1 reads SGHDN; CDR2 reads FVKESK. The CDR3: CVSSQEGLADNEQFF. In DNA form, the CDR3 reads TGTGTCAGCAGCCAAGAAGGCCTAGCGGACAATGAGCAGTTCTTC.

On this clonotype: The junction differs from germline at one of its ends, possibly a read error. The V gene is TRBV12-3 or TRBV12-4, the J gene TRBJ2-7, with TRBD2 matching over 13 bases. This CDR3 has 17 amino acids. The CDR3 sequence is CASSLGLAGFASCEQYF. In nucleotides, the CDR3 is TGTGCCAGCAGTTTGGGACTAGCGGGATTTGCTTCCTGCGAGCAATACTTC.

This clonotype was observed once. A read error may produce the germline difference seen at one junction end. The chain uses TRBV14 and TRBJ2-3; no reliable D call. The end of the DNA aligns better with TRBJ1-5, so the J call may be wrong. This CDR3 comprises 16 residues. CDR1 and CDR2 from the germline V gene are SGHDN and FVKESK. In nucleotides, the CDR3 is TGTGCCAGCAACCAAGATCTACCGGGAGACGGGGATACGCAGCATTTT. It is translated as CASNQDLPGDGDTQHF.